This T cell receptor (beta chain) derives from a study of blood T cell repertoires in COVID-19. Looking at the study overall: Sources were T cells, B-cell-depleted T cells, or PBMCs; the material itself was cDNA or gDNA.

Germline V CDR1 and CDR2: MGHDK, SYGVNS. CDR3 length equals 15 residues. V gave up 1 base and J gave up 5 bases, with 14 bases separating them. The sample holds a few counts of this clone. Original data processing: Reference gene primer amplification gave estimated nucleated cell counts. The data were produced by immunoSEQ multiplex PCR, yet TCRdb's version contains in-frame clones alone and is incomplete. D and trimming come from the DNA, and the V and J calls and clone size come from that table. The sample has 120,000 to 150,000 clones, approximately 83% seen once. Sequencing input: peripheral blood. The genes are TRBV25-1 and TRBJ2-5, with D possibly matching TRBD2 (6 bases). The receptor's source is a woman in her sixties or seventies with COVID-19, enrolled during active disease. CDR3 in amino acids: CASSESWEDGETQYF. The CDR3 DNA is TGTGCCAGCAGTGAATCATGGGAGGATGGGGAGACCCAGTACTTC.